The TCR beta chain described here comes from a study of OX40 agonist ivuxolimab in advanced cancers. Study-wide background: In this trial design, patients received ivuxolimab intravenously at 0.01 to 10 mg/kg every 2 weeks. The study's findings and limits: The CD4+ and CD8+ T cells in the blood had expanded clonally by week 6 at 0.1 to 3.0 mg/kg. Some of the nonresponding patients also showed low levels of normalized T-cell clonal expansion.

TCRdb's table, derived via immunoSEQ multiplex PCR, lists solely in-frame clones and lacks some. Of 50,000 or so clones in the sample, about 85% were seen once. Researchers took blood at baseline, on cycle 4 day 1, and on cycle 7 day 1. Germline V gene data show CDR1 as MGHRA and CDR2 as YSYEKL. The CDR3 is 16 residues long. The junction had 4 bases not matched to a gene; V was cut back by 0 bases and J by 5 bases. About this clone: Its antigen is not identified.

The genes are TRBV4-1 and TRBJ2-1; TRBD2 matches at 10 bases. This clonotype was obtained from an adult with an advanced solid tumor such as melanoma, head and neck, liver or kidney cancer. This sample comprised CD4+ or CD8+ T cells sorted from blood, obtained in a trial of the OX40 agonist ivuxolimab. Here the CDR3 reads CASSQEISGRNNEQFF. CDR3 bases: TGCGCCAGCAGCCAAGAAATTAGCGGGAGGAACAATGAGCAGTTCTTC.